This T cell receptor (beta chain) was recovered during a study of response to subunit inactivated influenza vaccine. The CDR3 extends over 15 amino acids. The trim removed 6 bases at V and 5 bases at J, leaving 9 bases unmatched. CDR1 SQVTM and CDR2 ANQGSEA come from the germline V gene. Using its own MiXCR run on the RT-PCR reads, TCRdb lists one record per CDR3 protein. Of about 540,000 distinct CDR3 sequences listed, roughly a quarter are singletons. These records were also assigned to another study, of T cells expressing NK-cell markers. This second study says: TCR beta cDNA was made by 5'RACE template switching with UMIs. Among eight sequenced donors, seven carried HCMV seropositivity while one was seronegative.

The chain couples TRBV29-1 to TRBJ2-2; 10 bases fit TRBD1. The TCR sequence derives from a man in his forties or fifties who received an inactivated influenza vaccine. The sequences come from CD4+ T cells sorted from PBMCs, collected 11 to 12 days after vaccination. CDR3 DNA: TGCAGCGTCAAGAAACCGGGACAGGGGACCGGGGAGCTGTTTTTT. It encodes CSVKKPGQGTGELFF.